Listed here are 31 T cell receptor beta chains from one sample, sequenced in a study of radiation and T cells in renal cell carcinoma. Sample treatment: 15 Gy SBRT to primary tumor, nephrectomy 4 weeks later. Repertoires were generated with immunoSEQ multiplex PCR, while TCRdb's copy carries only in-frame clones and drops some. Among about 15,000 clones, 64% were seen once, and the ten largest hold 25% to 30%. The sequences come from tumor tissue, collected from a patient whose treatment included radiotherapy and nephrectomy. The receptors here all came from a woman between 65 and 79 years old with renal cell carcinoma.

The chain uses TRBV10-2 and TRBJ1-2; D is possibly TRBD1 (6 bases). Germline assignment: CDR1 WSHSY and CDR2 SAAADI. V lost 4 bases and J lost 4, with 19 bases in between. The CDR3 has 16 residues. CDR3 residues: CASSGRGKGQSYGYTF. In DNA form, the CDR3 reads TGCGCCAGCAGTGGCAGGGGAAAAGGACAGTCCTATGGCTACACCTTC.

CDR3 coding DNA: TGTGCCAGCAGTGCCTCAGGACCTTTGGGCACTGAAGCTTTCTTT. Translated, it gives CASSASGPLGTEAFF. This chain connects TRBV25-1 to TRBJ1-1; D gene uncertain. The CDR3 runs to 15 residues. V dropped 4 bases and J dropped 4 bases, with 16 bases sitting between them. Germline V gene sequence: CDR1 MGHDK, CDR2 SYGVNS.

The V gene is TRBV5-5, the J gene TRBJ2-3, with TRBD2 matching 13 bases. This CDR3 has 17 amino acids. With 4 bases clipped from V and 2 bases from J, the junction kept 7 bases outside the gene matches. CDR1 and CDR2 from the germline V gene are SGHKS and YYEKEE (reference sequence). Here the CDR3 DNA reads TGTGCCAGCAGCCCTCCGGGACTAGCGGGGTCCACAGATACGCAGTATTTT. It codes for CASSPPGLAGSTDTQYF. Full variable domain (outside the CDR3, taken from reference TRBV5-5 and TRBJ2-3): DAGVTQSPTHLIKTRGQQVTLRCSPISGHKSVSWYQQVLGQGPQFIFQYYEKEERGRGNFPDRFSARQFPNYSSELNVNALLLGDSALYLCASSPPGLAGSTDTQYFGPGTRLTVL.

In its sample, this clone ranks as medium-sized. The CDR3 loop reads CASSRTGSHSGNTIYF. The CDR3, as DNA: TGTGCCAGCAGCAGGACAGGTTCCCACTCTGGAAACACCATATATTTT. The chain is built from TRBV5-4 and TRBJ1-3; TRBD1 matches 7 bases. From germline, CDR1 is SGHNT and CDR2 YYREEE (reference sequence). The CDR3 extends over 16 amino acids. J lost 0 bases, V lost 4 bases, and 7 bases had no gene match. The full variable domain, completed using reference TRBV5-4 and TRBJ1-3, is ETGVTQSPTHLIKTRGQQVTLRCSSQSGHNTVSWYQQALGQGPQFIFQYYREEENGRGNFPPRFSGLQFPNYSSELNVNALELDDSALYLCASSRTGSHSGNTIYFGEGSWLTVV.

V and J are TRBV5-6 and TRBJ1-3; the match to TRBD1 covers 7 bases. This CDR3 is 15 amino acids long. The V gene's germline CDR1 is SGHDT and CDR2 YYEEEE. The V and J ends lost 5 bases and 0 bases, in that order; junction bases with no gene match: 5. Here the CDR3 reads CASRYGTDSGNTIYF. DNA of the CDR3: TGTGCCAGCAGGTACGGGACAGACTCTGGAAACACCATATATTTT. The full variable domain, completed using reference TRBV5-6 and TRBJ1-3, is DAGVTQSPTHLIKTRGQQVTLRCSPKSGHDTVSWYQQALGQGPQFIFQYYEEEERQRGNFPDRFSGHQFPNYSSELNVNALLLGDSALYLCASRYGTDSGNTIYFGEGSWLTVV.

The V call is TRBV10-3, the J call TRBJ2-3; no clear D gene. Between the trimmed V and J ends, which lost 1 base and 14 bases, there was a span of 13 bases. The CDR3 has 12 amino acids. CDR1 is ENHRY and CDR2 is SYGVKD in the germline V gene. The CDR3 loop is CAISEFSRELYF. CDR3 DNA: TGTGCCATCAGTGAGTTTAGTAGGGAACTGTATTTT.

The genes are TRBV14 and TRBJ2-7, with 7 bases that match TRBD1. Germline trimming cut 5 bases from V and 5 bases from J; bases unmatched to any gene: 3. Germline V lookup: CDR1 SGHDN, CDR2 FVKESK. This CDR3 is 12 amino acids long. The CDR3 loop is CASSSQGDEQYF. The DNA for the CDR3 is TGTGCCAGCAGCTCTCAGGGGGACGAGCAGTACTTC.

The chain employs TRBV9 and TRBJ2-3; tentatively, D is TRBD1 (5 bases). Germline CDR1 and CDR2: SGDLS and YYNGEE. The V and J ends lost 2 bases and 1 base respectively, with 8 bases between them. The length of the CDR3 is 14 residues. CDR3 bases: TGTGCCAGCAGCGTTCTACAGGGCACAGATACGCAGTATTTT. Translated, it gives CASSVLQGTDTQYF. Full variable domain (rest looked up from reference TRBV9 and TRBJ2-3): DSGVTQTPKHLITATGQRVTLRCSPRSGDLSVYWYQQSLDQGLQFLIQYYNGEERAKGNILERFSAQQFPDLHSELNLSSLELGDSALYFCASSVLQGTDTQYFGPGTRLTVL.

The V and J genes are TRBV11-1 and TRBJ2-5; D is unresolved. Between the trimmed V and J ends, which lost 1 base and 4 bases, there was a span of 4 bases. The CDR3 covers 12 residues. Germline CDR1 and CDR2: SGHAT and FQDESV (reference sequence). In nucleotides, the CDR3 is TGTGCCAGCAGCTTAGAACGAGAGACCCAGTACTTC. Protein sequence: CASSLERETQYF.

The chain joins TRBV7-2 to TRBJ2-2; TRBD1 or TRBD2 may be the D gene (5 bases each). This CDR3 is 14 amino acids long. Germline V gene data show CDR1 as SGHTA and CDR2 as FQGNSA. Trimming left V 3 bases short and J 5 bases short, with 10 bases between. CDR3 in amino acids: CASSFGTRTGELFF. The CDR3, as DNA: TGTGCCAGCAGCTTCGGGACGAGGACCGGGGAGCTGTTTTTT.

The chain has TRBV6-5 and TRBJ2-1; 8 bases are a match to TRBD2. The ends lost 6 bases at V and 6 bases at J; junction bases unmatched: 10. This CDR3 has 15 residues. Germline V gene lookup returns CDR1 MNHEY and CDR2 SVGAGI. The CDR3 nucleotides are TGTGCCAGCAGGCGGACTAGCCTTTTGTTCAATGAGCAGTTCTTC. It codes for CASRRTSLLFNEQFF.

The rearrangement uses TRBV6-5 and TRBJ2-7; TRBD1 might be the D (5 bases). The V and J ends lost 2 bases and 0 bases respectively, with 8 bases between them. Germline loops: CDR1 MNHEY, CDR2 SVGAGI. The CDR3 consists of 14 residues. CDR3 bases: TGTGCCAGCAGTTACGACAGCAGCTCCTACGAGCAGTACTTC. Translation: CASSYDSSSYEQYF.

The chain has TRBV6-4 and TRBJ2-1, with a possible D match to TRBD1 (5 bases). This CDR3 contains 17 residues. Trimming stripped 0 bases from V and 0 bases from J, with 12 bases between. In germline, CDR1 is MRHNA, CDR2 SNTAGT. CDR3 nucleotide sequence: TGTGCCAGCAGTGACTCACAGGTCGCGAGCTCCTACAATGAGCAGTTCTTC. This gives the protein CASSDSQVASSYNEQFF.

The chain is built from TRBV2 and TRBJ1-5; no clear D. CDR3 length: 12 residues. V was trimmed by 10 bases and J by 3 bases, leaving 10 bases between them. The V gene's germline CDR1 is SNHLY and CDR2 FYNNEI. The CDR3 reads CATSAYNQPQHF. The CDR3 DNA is TGTGCCACCTCGGCCTACAATCAGCCCCAGCATTTT.

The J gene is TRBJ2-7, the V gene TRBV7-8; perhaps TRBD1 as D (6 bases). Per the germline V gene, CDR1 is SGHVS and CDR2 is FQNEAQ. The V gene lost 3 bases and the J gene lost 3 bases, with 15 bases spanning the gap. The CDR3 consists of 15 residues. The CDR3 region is CASSFSNQGYYEQYF. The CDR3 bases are TGTGCCAGCAGCTTCTCAAATCAGGGGTACTACGAGCAGTACTTC.

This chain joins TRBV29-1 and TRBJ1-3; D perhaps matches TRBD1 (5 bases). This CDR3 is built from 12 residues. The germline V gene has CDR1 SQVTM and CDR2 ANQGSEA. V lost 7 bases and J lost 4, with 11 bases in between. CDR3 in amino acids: CSAEGQGNTIYF. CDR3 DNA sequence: TGCAGCGCTGAGGGGCAGGGAAACACCATATATTTT.

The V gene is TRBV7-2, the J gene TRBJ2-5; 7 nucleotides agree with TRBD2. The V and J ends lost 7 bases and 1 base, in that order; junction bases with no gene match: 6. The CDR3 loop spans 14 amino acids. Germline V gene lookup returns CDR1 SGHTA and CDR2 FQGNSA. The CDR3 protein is CASKRGGSQETQYF. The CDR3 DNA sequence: TGTGCCAGCAAAAGGGGCGGGAGCCAAGAGACCCAGTACTTC. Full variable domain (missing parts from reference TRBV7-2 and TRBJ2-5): GAGVSQSPSNKVTEKGKDVELRCDPISGHTALYWYRQSLGQGLEFLIYFQGNSAPDKSGLPSDRFSAERTGGSVSTLTIQRTQQEDSAVYLCASKRGGSQETQYFGPGTRLLVL.

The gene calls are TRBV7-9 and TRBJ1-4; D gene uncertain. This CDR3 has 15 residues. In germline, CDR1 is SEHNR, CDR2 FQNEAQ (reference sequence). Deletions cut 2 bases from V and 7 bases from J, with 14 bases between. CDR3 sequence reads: CASSLNGEGSEKLFF. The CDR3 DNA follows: TGTGCCAGCAGCTTAAACGGGGAAGGCAGTGAAAAACTGTTTTTT.

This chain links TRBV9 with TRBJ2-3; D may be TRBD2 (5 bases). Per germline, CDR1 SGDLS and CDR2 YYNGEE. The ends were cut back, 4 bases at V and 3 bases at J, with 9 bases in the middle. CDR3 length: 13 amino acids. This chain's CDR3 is CASSPTSTDTQYF. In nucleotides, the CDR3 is TGTGCCAGCAGCCCAACTAGTACAGATACGCAGTATTTT.

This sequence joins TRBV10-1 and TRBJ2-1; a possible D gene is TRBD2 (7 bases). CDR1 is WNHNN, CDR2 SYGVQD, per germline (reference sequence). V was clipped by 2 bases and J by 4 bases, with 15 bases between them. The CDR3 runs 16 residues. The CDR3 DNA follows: TGCGCCAGCAGTGAGGGCGGGGGCCCCGCTTACAATGAGCAGTTCTTC. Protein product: CASSEGGGPAYNEQFF.

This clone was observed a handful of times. CDR3 loop: CSVEPGEAQYF. DNA of the CDR3: TGCAGCGTTGAACCGGGGGAGGCCCAGTACTTC. The chain joins TRBV29-1 to TRBJ2-5; D perhaps matches TRBD2 (6 bases). Germline V lookup: CDR1 SQVTM, CDR2 ANQGSEA. There are 11 residues in the CDR3. V was pared by 2 bases and J by 9 bases, with 10 bases between. Drawing the rest from reference TRBV29-1 and TRBJ2-5, the complete variable domain is SAVISQKPSRDICQRGTSLTIQCQVDSQVTMMFWYRQQPGQSLTLIATANQGSEATYESGFVIDKFPISRPNLTFSTLTVSNMSPEDSSIYLCSVEPGEAQYFGPGTRLLVL.

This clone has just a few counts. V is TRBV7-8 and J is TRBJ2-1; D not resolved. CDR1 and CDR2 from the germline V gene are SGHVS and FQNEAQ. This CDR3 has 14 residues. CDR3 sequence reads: CASSSGEPYNEQFF. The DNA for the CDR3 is TGTGCTTCCAGCTCTGGAGAACCTTACAATGAGCAGTTCTTC.

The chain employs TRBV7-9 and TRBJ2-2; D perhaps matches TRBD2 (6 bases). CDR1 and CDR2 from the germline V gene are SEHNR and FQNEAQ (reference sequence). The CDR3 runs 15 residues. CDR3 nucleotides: TGTGCAGGGGCCCTGGGAGGACTTAACACCGGGGAGCTGTTTTTT. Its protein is CAGALGGLNTGELFF.

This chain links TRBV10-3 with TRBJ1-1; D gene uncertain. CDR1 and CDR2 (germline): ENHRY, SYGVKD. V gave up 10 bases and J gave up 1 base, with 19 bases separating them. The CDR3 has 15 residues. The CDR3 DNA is TGTGCCACCGACGGAAAACACTCGGGGAACACTGAAGCTTTCTTT. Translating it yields CATDGKHSGNTEAFF.

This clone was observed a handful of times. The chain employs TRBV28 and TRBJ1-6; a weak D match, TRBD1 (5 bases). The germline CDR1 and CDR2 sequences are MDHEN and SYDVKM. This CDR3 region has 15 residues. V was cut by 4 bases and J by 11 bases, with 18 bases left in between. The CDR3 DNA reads TGTGCCAGCAGTTCCGGGGGGATGCAAGGGGCACCCCTCCACTTT. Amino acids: CASSSGGMQGAPLHF.

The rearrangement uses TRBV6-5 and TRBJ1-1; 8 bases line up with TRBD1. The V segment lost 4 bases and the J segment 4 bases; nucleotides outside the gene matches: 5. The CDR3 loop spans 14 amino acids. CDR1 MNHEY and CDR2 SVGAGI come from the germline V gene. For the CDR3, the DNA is TGTGCCAGCAGTTTGCAGGGGGCCGGCACTGAAGCTTTCTTT. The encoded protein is CASSLQGAGTEAFF.

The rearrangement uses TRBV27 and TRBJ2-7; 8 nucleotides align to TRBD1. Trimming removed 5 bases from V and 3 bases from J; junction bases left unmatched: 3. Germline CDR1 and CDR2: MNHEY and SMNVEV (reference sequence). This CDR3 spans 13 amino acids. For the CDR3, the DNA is TGTGCCAGCAGTGACAGGGGAATCTACGAGCAGTACTTC. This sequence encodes CASSDRGIYEQYF.

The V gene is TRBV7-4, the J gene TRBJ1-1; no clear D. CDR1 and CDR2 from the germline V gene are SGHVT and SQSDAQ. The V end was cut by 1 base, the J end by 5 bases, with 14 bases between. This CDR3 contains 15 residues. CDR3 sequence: CASSLGRGGLTEAFF. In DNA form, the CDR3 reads TGTGCCAGCAGCTTAGGGCGAGGAGGGTTGACTGAAGCTTTCTTT.

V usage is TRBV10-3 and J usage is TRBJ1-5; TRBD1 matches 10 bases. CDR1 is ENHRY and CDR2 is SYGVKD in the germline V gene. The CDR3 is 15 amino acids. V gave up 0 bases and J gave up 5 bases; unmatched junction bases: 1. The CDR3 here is CAISESGQGDQPQHF. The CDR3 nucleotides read TGTGCCATCAGTGAGTCCGGACAGGGGGATCAGCCCCAGCATTTT.

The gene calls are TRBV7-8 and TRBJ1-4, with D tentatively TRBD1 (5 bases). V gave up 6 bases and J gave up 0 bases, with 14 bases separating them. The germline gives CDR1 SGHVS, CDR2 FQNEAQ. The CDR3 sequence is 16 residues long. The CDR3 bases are TGTGCCAGCAGTCCGAAACAGGATGCAACTAATGAAAAACTGTTTTTT. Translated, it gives CASSPKQDATNEKLFF.

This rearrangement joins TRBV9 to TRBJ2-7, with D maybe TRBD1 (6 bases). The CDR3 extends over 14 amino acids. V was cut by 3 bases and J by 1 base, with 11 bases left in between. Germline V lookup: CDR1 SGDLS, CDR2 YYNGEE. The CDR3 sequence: CASSADSLSYEQYF. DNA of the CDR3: TGTGCCAGCAGCGCGGACAGCCTTTCCTACGAGCAGTACTTC.